There are a few counts of the clone carrying this T cell receptor (beta chain). This specimen belongs to a study of blood T cell repertoires in COVID-19. Trimming removed 4 bases from V and 7 bases from J; junction bases left unmatched: 2. Germline assignment: CDR1 SQVTM and CDR2 ANQGSEA. The CDR3 spans 13 residues. Method: immunoSEQ multiplex PCR; TCRdb's copy keeps in-frame clones and lacks some. The table includes about 100,000 clones, 88% detected once. Specimen: peripheral blood. This TCR derives from a human donor in a cohort sampled during active COVID-19. The rearrangement joins TRBV29-1 to TRBJ2-1; TRBD1 matches 12 bases. CDR3 nucleotides: TGCAGCGTTGTGGGACAGGGGGCGAATGAGCAGTTCTTC. It yields the protein CSVVGQGANEQFF.